The 20 T cell receptor beta chains listed next were all sequenced from one sample in a study of shared clonotypes between healthy human individuals. Using immunoSEQ multiplex PCR, the repertoire was profiled, and TCRdb retains in-frame clones only, with some absent. The data show approximately 1,500,000 clones, with roughly 95% seen just once and about 1.2% held by the top ten. The sequenced material came from naive CD4+ T cells sorted from blood. As for subset: CD45RA+ positively selected. These receptors originate from a young man in good health.

The chain carries TRBV27 and TRBJ1-1; no definite D call. This CDR3 is 13 amino acids long. The germline gives CDR1 MNHEY, CDR2 SMNVEV (reference sequence). Trimming stripped 6 bases from V and 3 bases from J, with 11 bases between. CDR3 coding DNA: TGTGCCAGCAGCCTTTCGCGGGACACTGAAGCTTTCTTT. Translated: CASSLSRDTEAFF.

This chain connects TRBV4-1 to TRBJ2-5; D is possibly TRBD2 (6 bases). Germline assignment: CDR1 MGHRA and CDR2 YSYEKL. The germline V and J ends were trimmed by 0 bases and 1 base, with 6 bases remaining between them. The length of the CDR3 is 14 residues. CDR3 region: CASSQEGGQETQYF. The CDR3 DNA reads as TGCGCCAGCAGCCAAGAGGGGGGCCAAGAGACCCAGTACTTC.

This rearrangement joins TRBV11-3 to TRBJ2-5, with unresolved D. Trimming pared 8 bases from V and 5 bases from J, leaving 9 bases between. The germline V gene has CDR1 SGHNT and CDR2 YENEEA. The CDR3 totals 11 residues. The CDR3 region is CASAGLETQYF. Written as DNA, the CDR3 is TGTGCCAGCGCCGGGTTGGAGACCCAGTACTTC. Filled out from reference TRBV11-3 and TRBJ2-5, the complete variable domain reads EAGVVQSPRYKIIEKKQPVAFWCNPISGHNTLYWYLQNLGQGPELLIRYENEEAVDDSQLPKDRFSAERLKGVDSTLKIQPAELGDSAVYLCASAGLETQYFGPGTRLLVL.

This clone appeared a single time. The V gene is TRBV4-3, the J gene TRBJ2-7, with a weak D call TRBD1 (5 bases). The CDR3 has 14 amino acids. Germline CDR1 reads LGHNA; CDR2 reads YSLEER. The germline V and J ends were trimmed by 0 bases and 4 bases, with 10 bases remaining between them. CDR3 residues: CASSQEAGYYEQYF. The CDR3 DNA sequence: TGCGCCAGCAGCCAAGAGGCAGGGTATTACGAGCAGTACTTC.

This clone was seen once. The rearrangement uses TRBV5-5 and TRBJ2-7, with 8 bases identical to TRBD1. The CDR3 is 16 residues long. V gave up 0 bases and J gave up 3 bases; unmatched junction bases: 8. CDR1 SGHKS and CDR2 YYEKEE come from the germline V gene (reference sequence). This chain's CDR3 is CASSLGGDRLYYEQYF. CDR3 sequence (DNA): TGTGCCAGCAGCTTGGGAGGGGACAGGCTCTACTACGAGCAGTACTTC.

J is TRBJ2-7 and V is TRBV6-5, with D perhaps matching TRBD1 (6 bases). V was clipped by 5 bases and J by 3 bases, with 17 bases between them. This CDR3 is built from 15 residues. Germline CDR1 MNHEY, CDR2 SVGAGI. In nucleotides, the CDR3 is TGTGCCAGCAGTCCATACTTTGACAGGTTCTACGAGCAGTACTTC. This encodes CASSPYFDRFYEQYF.

The V call is TRBV5-4, the J call TRBJ2-1; D is undetermined. V was pared by 4 bases and J by 7 bases, with 12 bases between. The CDR3 consists of 13 residues. The V gene's germline CDR1 is SGHNT and CDR2 YYREEE (reference sequence). The CDR3: CASSPAFVNEQFF. The DNA for the CDR3 is TGTGCCAGCAGCCCGGCTTTTGTGAATGAGCAGTTCTTC.

The rearrangement links TRBV5-1 to TRBJ2-3, with D possibly being TRBD2 (6 bases). CDR3 length: 17 residues. Germline-derived CDR1 and CDR2 are SGHRS and YFSETQ. Trimming took 5 bases from V and 3 from J, leaving 22 bases between them. The CDR3 DNA follows: TGCGCCAGCAGACGAACCCGGGACGGAGGGATTACAGATACGCAGTATTTT. It encodes CASRRTRDGGITDTQYF.

The J gene is TRBJ2-7, the V gene TRBV4-3; 12 nucleotides align to TRBD2. CDR3 length equals 16 residues. V shed 0 bases, J shed 7 bases, and the junction held 7 bases outside the gene matches. The V gene's germline CDR1 is LGHNA and CDR2 YSLEER. The CDR3 protein is CASSQEWTSGKDEQYF. CDR3 nucleotides: TGCGCCAGCAGCCAAGAGTGGACTAGCGGGAAGGATGAGCAGTACTTC.

Note on this clone: An end of the junction does not agree with germline; a read error may underlie this. The chain employs TRBV6-1 and TRBJ2-3; no clear D. Germline CDR1 is MNHNS and CDR2 is SASEGT. The CDR3 covers 12 residues. CDR3 amino acids: CASTEILTTQYF. As DNA, the CDR3 is TGTGCCAGCACTGAAATTCTAACTACGCAGTATTTT.

This sequence joins TRBV2 and TRBJ2-7; TRBD2 matches at 9 bases. CDR3 length: 15 amino acids. V lost 4 bases to trimming and J lost 6 bases; unmatched junction nucleotides: 10. CDR1 and CDR2 (germline): SNHLY, FYNNEI. CDR3 protein: CASSGVAGGRSEQYF. CDR3 nucleotide sequence: TGTGCCAGCAGTGGGGTGGCGGGAGGGCGGAGCGAGCAGTACTTC.

This clone came up once. The same CDR3 also results from other DNA sequences found in this sample. The rearrangement links TRBV27 to TRBJ2-5; no clear D gene. The CDR3 totals 12 residues. V was pared by 3 bases and J by 4 bases, with 6 bases between. Germline V CDR1 and CDR2: MNHEY, SMNVEV (reference sequence). CDR3 sequence reads: CASSFRGETQYF. CDR3 bases: TGTGCCAGCAGTTTTCGTGGAGAGACCCAGTACTTC.

The V and J genes are TRBV19 and TRBJ2-1, with 9 positions matching TRBD1. Trimming removed 1 base from V and 8 bases from J; junction bases left unmatched: 9. CDR1 is LNHDA, CDR2 SQIVND, per germline (reference sequence). The CDR3 has 16 residues. CDR3 nucleotides: TGTGCCAGTAGTATAGTTCCGGGACAGGGTAGGGATGAGCAGTTCTTC. This sequence encodes CASSIVPGQGRDEQFF.

The chain couples TRBV28 to TRBJ2-1; weak D call: TRBD2 (6 bases). Germline values: CDR1 MDHEN, CDR2 SYDVKM. The V and J ends lost 6 bases and 0 bases respectively, with 15 bases between them. CDR3 length equals 16 residues. CDR3 sequence (DNA): TGTGCCAGCAGCCAGCAGCTAGCGAGCTCCTACAATGAGCAGTTCTTC. The encoded protein is CASSQQLASSYNEQFF.

Concerning this clone: Other DNA sequences in this sample translate to the same CDR3. This chain links TRBV5-1 with TRBJ2-3; D is unclear. From germline, CDR1 is SGHRS and CDR2 YFSETQ. Between the trimmed V and J ends, which lost 2 bases and 6 bases, there was a span of 7 bases. The CDR3 is 12 residues long. The chain's CDR3 is CASSLSRDTQYF. For the CDR3, the DNA is TGCGCCAGCAGCTTATCCAGGGATACGCAGTATTTT.

The chain couples TRBV21-1 to TRBJ1-3; the listed D gene, TRBD1, was not tested against the DNA. TRBV21-1 is given as a pseudogene. The CDR3 loop spans 16 amino acids. CDR3 sequence reads: CASSRVDRDSGNTIYF. The CDR3 nucleotides read TGTGCCAGCAGCAGAGTAGACAGAGACTCTGGAAACACCATATATTTT.

This sequence joins TRBV28 and TRBJ2-5; possibly TRBD1 for D (6 bases). Trimming took 4 bases from V and 2 from J, leaving 17 bases between them. Looked up from germline, CDR1 is MDHEN and CDR2 is SYDVKM. This CDR3 has 16 residues. The CDR3 DNA reads as TGTGCCAGCAGTTGGGATCGACAGGTTCTACAAGAGACCCAGTACTTC. It is translated as CASSWDRQVLQETQYF.

This chain joins TRBV28 and TRBJ2-7; D is perhaps TRBD1 (5 bases). The V end was cut by 6 bases, the J end by 4 bases, with 13 bases between. The CDR3 contains 13 residues. Looked up from germline, CDR1 is MDHEN and CDR2 is SYDVKM. CDR3 residues: CASSNPDRYEQYF. The CDR3 region has the DNA TGTGCCAGCAGCAACCCCGACAGATACGAGCAGTACTTC.

This sequence joins TRBV4-1 and TRBJ2-7; either TRBD1 or TRBD2 may fit D (6 bases each). Between the trimmed V and J ends, which lost 4 bases and 6 bases, there was a span of 19 bases. In germline, CDR1 is MGHRA, CDR2 YSYEKL. The length of the CDR3 is 15 residues. The CDR3 nucleotides are TGCGCCAGCAGCCTCCACTCGGGGGCAGCGTTCGAGCAGTACTTC. Translated, it gives CASSLHSGAAFEQYF.

This sequence joins TRBV27 and TRBJ1-4, with D perhaps TRBD1 (5 bases). Trimming removed 5 bases at V and 8 bases at J, with 21 bases between. Germline V CDR1 and CDR2: MNHEY, SMNVEV (reference sequence). The CDR3 contains 16 residues. This CDR3 reads CASSPIPRGVGEKLFF. The CDR3 DNA reads as TGTGCCAGCAGTCCGATTCCGAGGGGAGTGGGGGAAAAACTGTTTTTT.